This is a list of T cell receptor beta chains from one sample in a study of blood T cell repertoires in COVID-19. The assay was immunoSEQ multiplex PCR, and TCRdb's table has in-frame clones only and misses some. Of fewer than 40,000 clones listed, 65% to 90% are singletons. The sequenced sample was peripheral blood. The source of these receptors is a human donor in a cohort sampled during active COVID-19. CDR3s include the opening cysteine and the closing phenylalanine or tryptophan. D genes are given only for firm matches. Size tells how often a clone was seen (once, few, many) or the class of an expanded clone, and some rows leave it out.

TRBD1	once	TRBV18	TRBJ2-7	TGTGCCAGCTCACCTTTAGACAGGGGGTCCTACGAGCAGTACTTC	CASSPLDRGSYEQYF
TRBD1	.	TRBV5-4	TRBJ1-1	TGTGCCAGCAGCGGCGGGACAGGGGGTTCCAACACTGAAGCTTTCTTT	CASSGGTGGSNTEAFF
TRBD1	.	TRBV30	TRBJ1-5	TGTGCCTGGAGTGTAGGGACAGGGAATCAGCCCCAGCATTTT	CAWSVGTGNQPQHF
TRBD1	.	TRBV7-8	TRBJ1-2	TGTGCCAGCAGCTTCGGGACAGCTAACTATGGCTACACCTTC	CASSFGTANYGYTF
.	.	TRBV28	TRBJ2-5	TGTGCCAGCAGGAACTCGATACAAGAGACCCAGTACTTC	CASRNSIQETQYF
TRBD1	medium-sized	TRBV7-8	TRBJ2-7	TGTGCCAGCAGCTTAATGGGACAGGGCTACGAGCAGTACTTC	CASSLMGQGYEQYF
TRBD2	.	TRBV11-1	TRBJ2-3	TGTGCCAGCAGCTCGGGGGGATACACAGATACGCAGTATTTT	CASSSGGYTDTQYF
.	.	TRBV20-1	TRBJ2-7	TGCAGTGCTAGTAAACAGGGTACCACCTACGAGCAGTACTTC	CSASKQGTTYEQYF
.	.	TRBV25-1	TRBJ2-3	TGTGCCAGCAGTGAAACAGCGTCTACAGGACACACAGATACGCAGTATTTT	CASSETASTGHTDTQYF
.	.	TRBV6-5	TRBJ2-7	TGTGCCAGCAGTAGTGGGCCCATGGGAGGCTACGAGCAGTACTTC	CASSSGPMGGYEQYF
.	once	TRBV7-6	TRBJ2-7	TGTGCCAGCAGCTTAGGAAGGACTGTCTCCTACGAGCAGTACTTC	CASSLGRTVSYEQYF
.	.	TRBV5-6	TRBJ1-5	TGTGCCAGCAGCTGGGGGGTAGCAATGGGCAATCAGCCCCAGCATTTT	CASSWGVAMGNQPQHF
TRBD2	.	TRBV6-2/TRBV6-3	TRBJ2-7	TGTGCCAGCAGTTACACCCGCTCCGGACTAGTCTACGAGCAGTACTTC	CASSYTRSGLVYEQYF
TRBD1	.	TRBV2	TRBJ1-2	TGTGCCAGCAGCGCCCTCGCCAGGGGGAAGTATGGCTACACCTTC	CASSALARGKYGYTF
TRBD2	.	TRBV11-3	TRBJ2-2	TGTGCCAGCGCGAAAGCGGGAGCTACCGGGGAGCTGTTTTTT	CASAKAGATGELFF
.	.	TRBV5-4	TRBJ2-3	TGTGCCAGCATTCCTCCGGGGGCAGATACGCAGTATTTT	CASIPPGADTQYF
TRBD1	.	TRBV2	TRBJ1-1	TGTGCCAGCAGTGGCAACAGGGGGACTACTGAAGCTTTCTTT	CASSGNRGTTEAFF
.	.	TRBV7-8	TRBJ1-3	TGTGCCAGCAGCTTAATGATGACAGGTGGAAACACCATATATTTT	CASSLMMTGGNTIYF
TRBD1	.	TRBV6-6	TRBJ1-2	TGTGCCAGCAGTTCCTTGACAGGGTTCGGCTACACCTTC	CASSSLTGFGYTF
.	.	TRBV20-1	TRBJ2-7	TGCAGTGCCCTTTGGGGCAACGAGCAGTACTTC	CSALWGNEQYF
TRBD2	.	TRBV9	TRBJ2-7	TGTGCCAGCAGCGTAGCGGGGGGGAACGCCTACGAGCAGTACTTC	CASSVAGGNAYEQYF
.	few	TRBV27	TRBJ1-5	TGTGCCAGCAGTTTAGTTTCAGGGGCGGGTCAGCCCCAGCATTTT	CASSLVSGAGQPQHF
.	.	TRBV4-3	TRBJ2-5	TGCGCCAGCAGCCAAGGGGCGGGTCGAGAGACCCAGTACTTC	CASSQGAGRETQYF
.	.	TRBV6-1	TRBJ1-5	TGTGCCAGCAGTGACAGGGGCGCCAATCAGCCCCAGCATTTT	CASSDRGANQPQHF
.	few	TRBV10-2	TRBJ2-7	TGCGCCAGCAGATCAAGACAAGAGCAGTACTTC	CASRSRQEQYF
.	.	TRBV3-1/TRBV3-2	TRBJ2-1	TGTGCCAGCAGCCAAGATCTACCTTCGGGAGAGCAGTTCTTC	CASSQDLPSGEQFF
.	.	TRBV7-8	TRBJ1-1	TGTGCCAGCAGATTAACGCGGGGTACAGATACTGAAGCTTTCTTT	CASRLTRGTDTEAFF
.	.	TRBV6-5	TRBJ1-4	TGTGCCAGCCGGGGAGGTGTTAATGAAAAACTGTTTTTT	CASRGGVNEKLFF
TRBD1	.	TRBV19	TRBJ1-1	TGTGCCAGTACGATTAAGACAGGGATCACTGAAGCTTTCTTT	CASTIKTGITEAFF
TRBD2	.	TRBV4-2	TRBJ2-1	TGTGCCAGCCGGGGGACTAGCGGGAGAGTACGCTCCTACAATGAGCAGTTCTTC	CASRGTSGRVRSYNEQFF
.	.	TRBV5-1	TRBJ1-4	TGCGCCAGCAGCAAAGGACAGCCCTCAACTAATGAAAAACTGTTTTTT	CASSKGQPSTNEKLFF
TRBD2	.	TRBV6-5	TRBJ2-3	TGTGCCAGCAAGGGACTAGCAAATACGCAGTATTTT	CASKGLANTQYF
TRBD2	.	TRBV6-1	TRBJ2-1	TGTGCCAGCAGTGACCGGGGACTAGCGGTGTACAATGAGCAGTTCTTC	CASSDRGLAVYNEQFF
.	few	TRBV7-9	TRBJ2-7	TGTGCCAGCAGCTTAGCGGGGGGGCGCGTCCACGAGCAGTACTTC	CASSLAGGRVHEQYF
.	.	TRBV5-6	TRBJ2-1	TGTGCCAGCAGCTTCGGACCCAAAGGGGATGAGCAGTTCTTC	CASSFGPKGDEQFF